A selection of T cell receptor beta chains follows, all from one sample in a study of human T cells and chemical hapten exposure. TCRdb re-called the RACE reads with MiXCR, one entry per CDR3 protein. The table has approximately 52,000 distinct CDR3 sequences, 8% to 13% seen once; the top ten hold approximately 1.8%. Sequencing was performed on whole blood, taken in connection with sensitization to the hapten diphenylcyclopropenone (DPC). Receptors originate from a woman in her 40s with alopecia areata. Some clones in this sample may be carry-over from other donors' samples. Each CDR3 is given with its conserved first and last residue. Fields, in order: D gene, J gene, V gene, clone size, CDR3 protein, CDR3 DNA. D genes are given only for firm matches. Some rows have no size entry. The others give once, few or many, or a class for an expanded clone.

D gene: TRBD1; J gene: TRBJ2-2; V gene: TRBV5-6; clone size: few; CDR3 protein: CASSLTGGANTGELFF; CDR3 DNA: TGTGCCAGCAGCTTGACAGGGGGCGCGAACACCGGGGAGCTGTTTTTT
D gene: NA; J gene: TRBJ1-1; V gene: TRBV6-6; clone size: NA; CDR3 protein: CASSYSMGTTEAFF; CDR3 DNA: TGTGCCAGCAGTTACTCGATGGGGACAACTGAAGCTTTCTTT
D gene: NA; J gene: TRBJ2-3; V gene: TRBV7-9; clone size: NA; CDR3 protein: CASGGDTQYF; CDR3 DNA: TGTGCCAGCGGGGGAGATACGCAGTATTTT
D gene: NA; J gene: TRBJ1-1; V gene: TRBV5-6; clone size: NA; CDR3 protein: CASSLGVGSTEAFF; CDR3 DNA: TGTGCCAGCAGCTTGGGGGTCGGGAGCACTGAAGCTTTCTTT
D gene: NA; J gene: TRBJ1-3; V gene: TRBV12-5; clone size: NA; CDR3 protein: CASGLSGSGNTIYF; CDR3 DNA: TGTGCTAGTGGTTTGTCGGGATCTGGAAACACCATATATTTT
D gene: TRBD1; J gene: TRBJ2-7; V gene: TRBV7-3; clone size: many; CDR3 protein: CASSLQGSSYEQYF; CDR3 DNA: TGTGCCAGCAGCCTACAGGGGAGCTCCTACGAGCAGTACTTC
D gene: TRBD1; J gene: TRBJ2-5; V gene: TRBV12-3/TRBV12-4; clone size: few; CDR3 protein: CASSYQGDETQYF; CDR3 DNA: TGTGCCAGCAGTTACCAGGGGGATGAGACCCAGTACTTC
D gene: TRBD1; J gene: TRBJ2-7; V gene: TRBV4-2; clone size: many; CDR3 protein: CASSQDRRQGYHEQYF; CDR3 DNA: TGTGCCAGCAGCCAAGATCGGAGACAGGGGTACCACGAGCAGTACTTC
D gene: NA; J gene: TRBJ1-2; V gene: TRBV4-1; clone size: NA; CDR3 protein: CASSPSQVNYGYTF; CDR3 DNA: TGCGCCAGCAGCCCGTCGCAGGTCAACTATGGCTACACCTTC
D gene: NA; J gene: TRBJ2-3; V gene: TRBV5-6; clone size: NA; CDR3 protein: CASSLAGDHTTDTQYF; CDR3 DNA: TGTGCCAGCAGCTTGGCCGGAGACCATACCACAGATACGCAGTATTTT
D gene: NA; J gene: TRBJ2-1; V gene: TRBV4-1; clone size: NA; CDR3 protein: CASSQVGRPYNEQFF; CDR3 DNA: TGCGCCAGCAGCCAAGTCGGGAGACCCTACAATGAGCAGTTCTTC
D gene: NA; J gene: TRBJ1-6; V gene: TRBV18; clone size: many; CDR3 protein: CASSPSINSPLHF; CDR3 DNA: TGTGCCAGCTCACCATCGATTAATTCACCCCTCCACTTT
D gene: NA; J gene: TRBJ1-4; V gene: TRBV3-1; clone size: NA; CDR3 protein: CASRDGRRKLFF; CDR3 DNA: TGTGCCAGCAGGGACGGACGGAGAAAACTGTTTTTT
D gene: NA; J gene: TRBJ1-1; V gene: TRBV28; clone size: NA; CDR3 protein: CASRIQATEAFF; CDR3 DNA: TGTGCCAGCAGGATCCAAGCCACTGAAGCTTTCTTT
D gene: TRBD1; J gene: TRBJ1-1; V gene: TRBV12-3/TRBV12-4; clone size: NA; CDR3 protein: CASSFDRAAFF; CDR3 DNA: TGTGCCAGCAGTTTTGACAGGGCGGCTTTCTTT
D gene: NA; J gene: TRBJ1-1; V gene: TRBV4-3; clone size: NA; CDR3 protein: CASSQDQVTGNTEAFF; CDR3 DNA: TGCGCCAGCAGCCAAGATCAGGTGACGGGGAACACTGAAGCTTTCTTT
D gene: TRBD1; J gene: TRBJ1-5; V gene: TRBV12-3/TRBV12-4; clone size: NA; CDR3 protein: CASSRTGGSQSQHF; CDR3 DNA: TGTGCCAGCAGTCGAACAGGGGGCAGTCAGTCCCAGCATTTT
D gene: NA; J gene: TRBJ2-7; V gene: TRBV29-1; clone size: NA; CDR3 protein: CSARGNRVYEQYF; CDR3 DNA: TGCAGCGCGAGGGGAAATAGAGTCTACGAGCAGTACTTC
D gene: NA; J gene: TRBJ2-7; V gene: TRBV3-1; clone size: NA; CDR3 protein: CASRQGQAGEQYF; CDR3 DNA: TGTGCCAGCAGGCAAGGACAGGCGGGGGAGCAGTACTTC
D gene: NA; J gene: TRBJ1-5; V gene: TRBV7-9; clone size: few; CDR3 protein: CASSLGGLNQPQHF; CDR3 DNA: TGTGCCAGCAGCTTAGGGGGCCTCAATCAGCCCCAGCATTTT
D gene: NA; J gene: TRBJ2-5; V gene: TRBV28; clone size: few; CDR3 protein: CASSSPTYQETQYF; CDR3 DNA: TGTGCCAGCAGTTCCCCGACCTATCAAGAGACCCAGTACTTC
D gene: TRBD1; J gene: TRBJ1-5; V gene: TRBV7-9; clone size: few; CDR3 protein: CASSEGQGDSNQPQHF; CDR3 DNA: TGTGCCAGCAGCGAGGGACAGGGGGATAGCAATCAGCCCCAGCATTTT
D gene: NA; J gene: TRBJ1-1; V gene: TRBV5-1; clone size: few; CDR3 protein: CASSLNGGENTEAFF; CDR3 DNA: TGCGCCAGCAGCTTGAATGGGGGGGAGAACACTGAAGCTTTCTTT
D gene: TRBD1; J gene: TRBJ2-5; V gene: TRBV28; clone size: NA; CDR3 protein: CASSLRQGRFQETQYF; CDR3 DNA: TGTGCCAGCAGTCTTCGACAGGGACGGTTCCAAGAGACCCAGTACTTC
D gene: TRBD1; J gene: TRBJ1-4; V gene: TRBV12-3/TRBV12-4; clone size: NA; CDR3 protein: CASSLTPGQGGEKLFF; CDR3 DNA: TGTGCCAGCAGTTTAACCCCGGGACAGGGTGGCGAAAAACTGTTTTTT
D gene: NA; J gene: TRBJ1-1; V gene: TRBV20-1; clone size: many; CDR3 protein: CSARDQSGEWGTEAFF; CDR3 DNA: TGCAGTGCTAGAGATCAGTCGGGCGAATGGGGTACTGAAGCTTTCTTT
D gene: NA; J gene: TRBJ1-3; V gene: TRBV15; clone size: few; CDR3 protein: CATSRDRGNTIYF; CDR3 DNA: TGTGCCACCAGCAGAGATCGGGGAAACACCATATATTTT
D gene: NA; J gene: TRBJ2-5; V gene: TRBV29-1; clone size: few; CDR3 protein: CSVDLGETQYF; CDR3 DNA: TGCAGCGTTGACCTGGGGGAGACCCAGTACTTC
D gene: TRBD2; J gene: TRBJ2-1; V gene: TRBV7-9; clone size: many; CDR3 protein: CASSLSGSSYNEQFF; CDR3 DNA: TGTGCCAGCAGCTTGAGCGGGAGCTCCTACAATGAGCAGTTCTTC
D gene: TRBD2; J gene: TRBJ2-7; V gene: TRBV20-1; clone size: NA; CDR3 protein: CSAGGLAGVWEQYF; CDR3 DNA: TGCAGTGCGGGCGGACTAGCGGGAGTCTGGGAGCAGTACTTC
D gene: TRBD2; J gene: TRBJ2-1; V gene: TRBV29-1; clone size: NA; CDR3 protein: CSVSTSGGLSNEQFF; CDR3 DNA: TGCAGCGTTTCGACTAGCGGGGGCCTAAGCAATGAGCAGTTCTTC
D gene: NA; J gene: TRBJ2-5; V gene: TRBV7-9; clone size: many; CDR3 protein: CASSLERTRETQYF; CDR3 DNA: TGTGCCAGCAGCTTAGAACGGACACGAGAGACCCAGTACTTC
D gene: TRBD2; J gene: TRBJ2-1; V gene: TRBV4-2; clone size: many; CDR3 protein: CASMNPIRDSFGGSSYNEQFF; CDR3 DNA: TGTGCCAGCATGAACCCTATCCGGGACTCCTTTGGCGGGAGCTCCTACAATGAGCAGTTCTTC
D gene: TRBD1; J gene: TRBJ2-1; V gene: TRBV12-3/TRBV12-4; clone size: few; CDR3 protein: CASSLGGTGGREQFF; CDR3 DNA: TGTGCCAGCAGTTTAGGAGGGACAGGGGGCAGAGAGCAGTTCTTC
D gene: NA; J gene: TRBJ2-3; V gene: TRBV10-2; clone size: once; CDR3 protein: CASSELDNSVSPQYF; CDR3 DNA: TGCGCCAGCAGTGAGTTAGACAATTCCGTTTCCCCGCAGTATTTT
D gene: TRBD2; J gene: TRBJ2-1; V gene: TRBV7-9; clone size: many; CDR3 protein: CASSLIGSGSGEQFF; CDR3 DNA: TGTGCCAGCAGCTTAATTGGTAGCGGGAGTGGTGAGCAGTTCTTC
D gene: TRBD2; J gene: TRBJ2-2; V gene: TRBV20-1; clone size: NA; CDR3 protein: CSASILAGGPGELFF; CDR3 DNA: TGCAGTGCTAGTATCCTAGCGGGAGGGCCCGGGGAGCTGTTTTTT
D gene: NA; J gene: TRBJ2-1; V gene: TRBV20-1; clone size: NA; CDR3 protein: CSARGASGENEQFF; CDR3 DNA: TGCAGTGCTAGAGGGGCGAGCGGCGAAAATGAGCAGTTCTTC
D gene: TRBD1; J gene: TRBJ2-7; V gene: TRBV10-3; clone size: NA; CDR3 protein: CAISESGQGTYEQYF; CDR3 DNA: TGTGCCATCAGTGAGTCGGGACAGGGGACCTACGAGCAGTACTTC
D gene: NA; J gene: TRBJ1-6; V gene: TRBV10-3; clone size: many; CDR3 protein: CAISGTANSPLHF; CDR3 DNA: TGTGCCATCAGTGGGACAGCTAATTCACCCCTCCACTTT
D gene: NA; J gene: TRBJ1-1; V gene: TRBV7-9; clone size: few; CDR3 protein: CASSLFDENTEAFF; CDR3 DNA: TGTGCCAGCAGCTTATTCGACGAGAACACTGAAGCTTTCTTT
D gene: NA; J gene: TRBJ1-1; V gene: TRBV4-3; clone size: many; CDR3 protein: CASSQDHREGEAFF; CDR3 DNA: TGCGCCAGCAGCCAAGATCACCGGGAAGGGGAAGCTTTCTTT
D gene: NA; J gene: TRBJ2-6; V gene: TRBV29-1; clone size: many; CDR3 protein: CSVRLGSGANVLTF; CDR3 DNA: TGCAGCGTTAGGTTGGGCTCTGGGGCCAACGTCCTGACTTTC
D gene: TRBD1; J gene: TRBJ1-2; V gene: TRBV29-1; clone size: many; CDR3 protein: CSVGYRGYGYTF; CDR3 DNA: TGCAGCGTTGGTTACAGGGGGTATGGCTACACCTTC
D gene: TRBD2; J gene: TRBJ2-1; V gene: TRBV7-9; clone size: NA; CDR3 protein: CASSPWSAREPLDEQFF; CDR3 DNA: TGTGCCAGCAGCCCGTGGTCCGCGCGGGAGCCGTTGGATGAGCAGTTCTTC
D gene: NA; J gene: TRBJ1-5; V gene: TRBV20-1; clone size: many; CDR3 protein: CSAPDGGESQPQHF; CDR3 DNA: TGCAGTGCTCCGGACGGAGGTGAGAGTCAGCCCCAGCATTTT
D gene: TRBD1; J gene: TRBJ1-2; V gene: TRBV6-1; clone size: many; CDR3 protein: CASSAGTANYGYTF; CDR3 DNA: TGTGCCAGCAGCGCTGGGACAGCTAACTATGGCTACACCTTC
D gene: TRBD1; J gene: TRBJ2-7; V gene: TRBV11-2; clone size: NA; CDR3 protein: CASSPNRPRTGSSYEQYF; CDR3 DNA: TGTGCCAGCAGCCCGAACCGACCCCGGACAGGATCCTCCTACGAGCAGTACTTC
D gene: NA; J gene: TRBJ2-7; V gene: TRBV28; clone size: many; CDR3 protein: CASSPWTGTYEQYF; CDR3 DNA: TGTGCCAGCAGTCCCTGGACGGGTACCTACGAGCAGTACTTC
D gene: TRBD1; J gene: TRBJ1-5; V gene: TRBV3-1; clone size: few; CDR3 protein: CASSQGTGVQQPQHF; CDR3 DNA: TGTGCCAGCAGCCAAGGGACAGGGGTACAACAGCCCCAGCATTTT
D gene: NA; J gene: TRBJ1-1; V gene: TRBV4-3; clone size: few; CDR3 protein: CASSQDWLNTEAFF; CDR3 DNA: TGCGCCAGCAGCCAAGATTGGCTGAACACTGAAGCTTTCTTT
D gene: NA; J gene: TRBJ2-3; V gene: TRBV12-3/TRBV12-4; clone size: NA; CDR3 protein: CASSYALTSDTQYF; CDR3 DNA: TGTGCCAGCAGTTACGCCCTCACTAGCGATACGCAGTATTTT
D gene: NA; J gene: TRBJ2-1; V gene: TRBV7-2; clone size: few; CDR3 protein: CASSPQNNEQFF; CDR3 DNA: TGTGCCAGCAGCCCACAGAACAATGAGCAGTTCTTC
D gene: NA; J gene: TRBJ1-5; V gene: TRBV19; clone size: many; CDR3 protein: CASSRGLHQPQHF; CDR3 DNA: TGTGCCAGTAGTCGCGGGCTTCATCAGCCCCAGCATTTT